These 22 T cell receptor beta chains came from one sample sequenced in a study of T cell repertoires in cytomegalovirus infection. TCRdb re-called the reads through MiXCR, storing one row per CDR3 protein. The data hold some 700,000 distinct CDR3 sequences, with around 32% observed a single time. Their antigens are not known. The specimen was cultured PBMCs, collected from culture after CMV antigen stimulation. The receptors shown here come from a human donor in good health (CMV status not recorded). Some clones in this sample may be carry-over from other donors' samples.

The chain couples TRBV4-1 to TRBJ2-1, with D uncertain. Germline V CDR1 and CDR2: MGHRA, YSYEKL. Trimming cost V 1 base and J 4 bases, with 20 bases left between them. CDR3 length equals 18 residues. In DNA form, the CDR3 reads TGCGCCAGCAGCCAAGTCTTCCCAAAAGGGCAAGATTACAATGAGCAGTTCTTC. Amino acids: CASSQVFPKGQDYNEQFF.

This clonotype came up a few times. The V gene is TRBV7-2, the J gene TRBJ2-1, with D perhaps being TRBD1 or TRBD2 (5 bases each). V was cut by 1 base and J by 8 bases, with 12 bases left in between. Germline CDR1 is SGHTA and CDR2 is FQGNSA. There are 14 residues in the CDR3. The CDR3 nucleotides are TGTGCCAGCAGCTTAGGGTTCGGGACGGATGAGCAGTTCTTC. Translating gives CASSLGFGTDEQFF. The full variable domain, with the rest looked up from reference TRBV7-2 and TRBJ2-1, is GAGVSQSPSNKVTEKGKDVELRCDPISGHTALYWYRQSLGQGLEFLIYFQGNSAPDKSGLPSDRFSAERTGGSVSTLTIQRTQQEDSAVYLCASSLGFGTDEQFFGPGTRLTVL.

The rearrangement links TRBV11-2 to TRBJ2-1, with D possibly being TRBD2 (6 bases). CDR3 length: 13 residues. V lost 5 bases, J lost 6 bases, and 11 bases lay in between. Germline CDR1 SGHAT, CDR2 FQNNGV. The CDR3 protein is CASSLGGFNEQFF. In DNA form, the CDR3 reads TGTGCCAGCAGCCTCGGGGGATTCAATGAGCAGTTCTTC.

V and J are TRBV11-2 and TRBJ2-3; D is unresolved. CDR3 length: 13 residues. In germline, CDR1 is SGHAT, CDR2 FQNNGV. V was shortened by 8 bases and J by 3 bases, with 12 bases between the two germline ends. This CDR3 reads CASGAPRTDTQYF. The CDR3 nucleotides are TGTGCCAGCGGAGCCCCCAGGACAGATACGCAGTATTTT.

The chain employs TRBV20-1 and TRBJ1-4; 7 bases are a match to TRBD1. Unmatched junction bases numbered 4, after V lost 4 bases and J lost 5 bases. CDR1 is DFQATT, CDR2 SNEGSKA, per germline (reference sequence). CDR3 length equals 13 residues. DNA of the CDR3: TGCAGTGCTATACAGGGGATGAATGAAAAACTGTTTTTT. Residues: CSAIQGMNEKLFF.

This chain uses TRBV18 with TRBJ1-1; D gene ambiguous. Germline V gene data show CDR1 as KGHSH and CDR2 as LQKENI. The CDR3 has 16 amino acids. V lost 0 bases, J lost 0 bases, and 11 bases lay in between. CDR3 sequence reads: CASSPPFGLLNTEAFF. CDR3 sequence (DNA): TGTGCCAGCTCACCACCCTTTGGGTTATTGAACACTGAAGCTTTCTTT.

The chain links TRBV18 to TRBJ2-3, with TRBD1 identical over 7 bases. V was clipped by 2 bases and J by 1 base; unmatched bases: 12. This CDR3 contains 18 residues. Per the germline V gene, CDR1 is KGHSH and CDR2 is LQKENI. The CDR3 DNA reads as TGTGCCAGCTCACCATACAGGGGCGGAGGTCCCGGCACAGATACGCAGTATTTT. Amino acids: CASSPYRGGGPGTDTQYF.

This clonotype was found a few times. The chain joins TRBV7-2 to TRBJ2-3; 7 bases align to TRBD2. V was clipped by 5 bases and J by 2 bases; unmatched bases: 19. The CDR3 length is 19 residues. Germline V gives CDR1 SGHTA, CDR2 FQGNSA. The CDR3 DNA follows: TGTGCCAGCAGCAGTCGCGGGAGCGCCAACACACTGTCCACAGATACGCAGTATTTT. Amino acids: CASSSRGSANTLSTDTQYF.

This chain uses TRBV28 with TRBJ2-3, with 10 positions matching TRBD1. The length of the CDR3 is 16 residues. J was trimmed by 2 bases and V by 4 bases; bases with no gene match: 6. Per germline, CDR1 MDHEN and CDR2 SYDVKM. CDR3 residues: CASSSPGTGVTDTQYF. CDR3 sequence (DNA): TGTGCCAGCAGTTCACCCGGGACAGGGGTCACAGATACGCAGTATTTT.

The chain links TRBV4-3 to TRBJ1-1, with D possibly being TRBD1 (5 bases). V dropped 4 bases and J dropped 1 base, with 13 bases sitting between them. The germline gives CDR1 LGHNA, CDR2 YSLEER. This CDR3 region has 15 residues. This CDR3 reads CASSRTYGGNTEAFF. In DNA, the CDR3 is TGCGCCAGCAGCCGAACATACGGGGGGAACACTGAAGCTTTCTTT.

This clonotype was observed a few times. The chain carries TRBV7-8 and TRBJ2-3; 7 positions match TRBD1. Losses at the gene ends were 3 bases for V and 5 bases for J; bases not matched to a gene: 8. The germline gives CDR1 SGHVS, CDR2 FQNEAQ. This CDR3 has 15 amino acids. CDR3 loop: CASSLVRDRQDTQYF. CDR3 bases: TGTGCCAGCAGCTTGGTCCGGGACAGACAAGATACGCAGTATTTT.

This rearrangement joins TRBV6-1 to TRBJ1-3, with D uncertain. Germline assignment: CDR1 MNHNS and CDR2 SASEGT. V dropped 5 bases and J dropped 0 bases, with 11 bases sitting between them. The CDR3 length is 15 residues. The chain's CDR3 is CASSRISLSGNTIYF. The CDR3, as DNA: TGTGCCAGCAGTAGAATAAGTCTCTCTGGAAACACCATATATTTT.

This clonotype was picked up a small number of times. This chain joins TRBV11-2 and TRBJ2-7; 8 positions match TRBD1. The CDR3 loop spans 20 amino acids. Germline CDR1 is SGHAT and CDR2 is FQNNGV. With V trimmed by 5 bases and J by 0 bases, 21 bases remained unmatched. The CDR3 spells CASSRPGQATRGPSSYEQYF. The CDR3 DNA sequence: TGTGCCAGCAGCAGACCGGGACAGGCCACGAGAGGACCGAGCTCCTACGAGCAGTACTTC.

The V call is TRBV19, the J call TRBJ2-1; the D gene is possibly TRBD2 (6 bases). CDR3 length equals 15 residues. Trimming cost V 7 bases and J 6 bases, with 19 bases left between them. Germline CDR1 LNHDA, CDR2 SQIVND (reference sequence). DNA for the CDR3: TGTGCCAGTACCGTCTACCTATGGGAGGCCAATGAGCAGTTCTTC. This sequence encodes CASTVYLWEANEQFF.

The rearrangement links TRBV2 to TRBJ2-5; 9 nucleotides line up with TRBD2. Trimming cost V 6 bases and J 4 bases; bases outside gene matches: 9. This CDR3 is built from 15 residues. Germline CDR1 SNHLY, CDR2 FYNNEI. The CDR3 DNA reads TGTGCCAGCAGGAGAGGCGGGAGGGCACGAGAGACCCAGTACTTC. Translated: CASRRGGRARETQYF.

This clonotype was seen only a few times. The chain joins TRBV4-1 to TRBJ1-2; D call uncertain. There are 15 residues in the CDR3. CDR1 is MGHRA and CDR2 is YSYEKL in the germline V gene. Trimming stripped 4 bases from V and 1 base from J, with 13 bases between. DNA for the CDR3: TGCGCCAGCAGCCCACAGTCTTTGGGTAACTATGGCTACACCTTC. Its translation: CASSPQSLGNYGYTF.

This clonotype was counted a few times. This chain connects TRBV12-3 or TRBV12-4 to TRBJ2-3; 7 nucleotides line up with TRBD1. The V segment lost 5 bases and the J segment 1 base; nucleotides outside the gene matches: 12. The CDR3 spans 17 residues. CDR3 bases: TGTGCCAGCAGTGCTGCTCCCGGGACAGATCGCACAGATACGCAGTATTTT. The encoded protein is CASSAAPGTDRTDTQYF.

The sample holds a few counts of this clonotype. This chain links TRBV7-2 with TRBJ2-1; 12 bases line up with TRBD2. The CDR3 consists of 23 residues. In germline, CDR1 is SGHTA, CDR2 FQGNSA. Trimming cost V 5 bases and J 0 bases; bases outside gene matches: 23. CDR3 in DNA: TGTGCCAGCAGCCCTCCCCCCGGGCGGACTAGCGGGACCCCGCGCTTCTCCTACAATGAGCAGTTCTTC. It yields the protein CASSPPPGRTSGTPRFSYNEQFF.

The genes are TRBV7-6 and TRBJ1-6; D call uncertain. This CDR3 region has 17 residues. Germline CDR1 and CDR2: SGHVS and FNYEAQ. Trimming stripped 0 bases from V and 2 bases from J, with 11 bases between. The CDR3 reads CASSLARDLTYNSPLHF. In DNA form, the CDR3 reads TGTGCCAGCAGCTTAGCAAGGGATCTTACCTATAATTCACCCCTCCACTTT. The variable domain in full, with the rest retrieved from reference TRBV7-6 and TRBJ1-6, is GAGVSQSPRYKVTKRGQDVALRCDPISGHVSLYWYRQALGQGPEFLTYFNYEAQQDKSGLPNDRFSAERPEGSISTLTIQRTEQRDSAMYRCASSLARDLTYNSPLHFGNGTRLTVT.

The table lists this clonotype with a few counts. The chain couples TRBV20-1 to TRBJ1-2; 8 nucleotides agree with TRBD1. The CDR3 is 14 residues long. The V segment lost 0 bases and the J segment 4 bases; nucleotides outside the gene matches: 4. From germline, CDR1 is DFQATT and CDR2 SNEGSKA (reference sequence). The CDR3 region has the DNA TGCAGTGCTAGAGATCCGGGACAGGTCTATGGCTACACCTTC. This encodes CSARDPGQVYGYTF.

The V and J genes are TRBV10-3 and TRBJ1-1, with 8 bases matching TRBD1. The CDR3 length is 14 residues. Per the germline V gene, CDR1 is ENHRY and CDR2 is SYGVKD. J gave up 5 bases and V 4 bases, and 6 bases lay outside the gene matches. As DNA, the CDR3 is TGTGCCATCAGTGGTCCAGGGGGCGAAACTGAAGCTTTCTTT. This gives the protein CAISGPGGETEAFF.

This clonotype was seen ten or more times. This sequence joins TRBV20-1 and TRBJ1-1; D remains ambiguous. The CDR3 has 11 amino acids. The V gene lost 3 bases and the J gene lost 1 base, with 3 bases spanning the gap. Germline lookup yields CDR1 DFQATT and CDR2 SNEGSKA (reference sequence). CDR3 amino acids: CSARGNTEAFF. The CDR3 DNA reads as TGCAGTGCTAGGGGGAACACTGAAGCTTTCTTT.